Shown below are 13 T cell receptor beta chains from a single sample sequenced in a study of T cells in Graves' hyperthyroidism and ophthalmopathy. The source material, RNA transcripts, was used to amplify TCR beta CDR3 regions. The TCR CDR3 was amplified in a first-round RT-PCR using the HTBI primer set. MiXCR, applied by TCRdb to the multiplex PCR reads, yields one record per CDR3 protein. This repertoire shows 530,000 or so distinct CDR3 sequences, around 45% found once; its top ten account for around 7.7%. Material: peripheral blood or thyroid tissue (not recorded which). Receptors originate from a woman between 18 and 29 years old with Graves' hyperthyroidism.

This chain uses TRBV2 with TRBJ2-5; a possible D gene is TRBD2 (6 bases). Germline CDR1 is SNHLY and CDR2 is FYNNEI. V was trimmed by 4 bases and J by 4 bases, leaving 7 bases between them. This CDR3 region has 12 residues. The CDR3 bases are TGTGCCAGCAGTGGCGGGACAGAGACCCAGTACTTC. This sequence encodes CASSGGTETQYF. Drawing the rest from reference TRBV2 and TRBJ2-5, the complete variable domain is EPEVTQTPSHQVTQMGQEVILRCVPISNHLYFYWYRQILGQKVEFLVSFYNNEISEKSEIFDDQFSVERPDGSNFTLKIRSTKLEDSAMYFCASSGGTETQYFGPGTRLLVL.

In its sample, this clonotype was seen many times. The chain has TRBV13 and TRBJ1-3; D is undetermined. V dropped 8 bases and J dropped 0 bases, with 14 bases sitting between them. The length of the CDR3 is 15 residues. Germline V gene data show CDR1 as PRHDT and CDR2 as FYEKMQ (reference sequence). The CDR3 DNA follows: TGTGCCAGCTTAGAGCCCAACCTCTCTGGAAACACCATATATTTT. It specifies CASLEPNLSGNTIYF.

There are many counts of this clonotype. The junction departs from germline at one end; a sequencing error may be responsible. CDR3 protein: CATNRGRDRANEEQYF. The CDR3 DNA sequence: TGTGCCACCAACAGAGGCCGGGACAGGGCTAATGAAGAGCAGTACTTC. V usage is TRBV15 and J usage is TRBJ2-7; 9 bases line up with TRBD1. This CDR3 is 16 amino acids long. Germline lookup yields CDR1 LNHNV and CDR2 YYDKDF (reference sequence).

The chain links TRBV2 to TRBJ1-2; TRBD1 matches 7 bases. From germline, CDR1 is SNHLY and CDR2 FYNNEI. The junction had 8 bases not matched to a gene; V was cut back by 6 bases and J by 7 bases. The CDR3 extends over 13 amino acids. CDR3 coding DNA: TGTGCCAGCAGCCTAAGGGGGCTGGTTGGCTACACCTTC. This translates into CASSLRGLVGYTF.

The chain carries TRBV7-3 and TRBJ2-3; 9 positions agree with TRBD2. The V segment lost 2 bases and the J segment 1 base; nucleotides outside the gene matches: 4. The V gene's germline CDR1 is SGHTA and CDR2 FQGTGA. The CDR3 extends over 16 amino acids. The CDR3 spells CASSLGLASGTDTQYF. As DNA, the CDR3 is TGTGCCAGCAGCTTAGGACTAGCGAGCGGCACAGATACGCAGTATTTT.

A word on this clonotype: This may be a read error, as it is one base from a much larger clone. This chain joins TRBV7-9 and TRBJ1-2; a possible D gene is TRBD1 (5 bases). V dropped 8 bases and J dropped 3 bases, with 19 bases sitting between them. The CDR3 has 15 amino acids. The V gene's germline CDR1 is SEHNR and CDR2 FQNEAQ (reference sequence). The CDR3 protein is CASSSGDRRDYGYTF. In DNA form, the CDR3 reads TGTGCCAGCTCATCGGGGGACCGGAGGGACTATGGCTACACCTTC.

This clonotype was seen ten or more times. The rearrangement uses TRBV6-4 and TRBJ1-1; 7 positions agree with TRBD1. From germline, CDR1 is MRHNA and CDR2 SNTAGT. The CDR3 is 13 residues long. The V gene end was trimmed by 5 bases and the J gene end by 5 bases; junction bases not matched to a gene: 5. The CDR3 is CASSTQGGTEAFF. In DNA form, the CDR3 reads TGTGCCAGCAGTACCCAGGGGGGGACTGAAGCTTTCTTT.

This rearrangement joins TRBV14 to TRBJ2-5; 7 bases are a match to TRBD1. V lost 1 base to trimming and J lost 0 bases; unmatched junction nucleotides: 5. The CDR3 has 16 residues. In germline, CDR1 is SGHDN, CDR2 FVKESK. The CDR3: CASSQAGTAYQETQYF. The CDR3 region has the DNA TGTGCCAGCAGCCAAGCCGGGACAGCGTACCAAGAGACCCAGTACTTC.

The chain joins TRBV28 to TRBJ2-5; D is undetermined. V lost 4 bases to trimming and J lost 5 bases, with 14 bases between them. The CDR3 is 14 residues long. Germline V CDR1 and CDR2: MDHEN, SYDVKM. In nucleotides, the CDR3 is TGTGCCAGCAGTTCCGGTCAGGCCCCCGAGACCCAGTACTTC. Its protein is CASSSGQAPETQYF.

CDR3 sequence reads: CSLALTSYEQYF. CDR3 coding DNA: TGCAGTTTGGCCTTAACCTCCTACGAGCAGTACTTC. The V gene is TRBV29-1, the J gene TRBJ2-7; D gene unclear. This CDR3 contains 12 residues. Germline V gives CDR1 SQVTM, CDR2 ANQGSEA.

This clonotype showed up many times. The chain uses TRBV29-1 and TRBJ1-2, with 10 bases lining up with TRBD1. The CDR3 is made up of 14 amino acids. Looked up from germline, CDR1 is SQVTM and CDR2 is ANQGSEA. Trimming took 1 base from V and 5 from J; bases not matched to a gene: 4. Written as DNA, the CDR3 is TGCAGCGTTGAAGGACAGGGGGCGGGGTATGGCTACACCTTC. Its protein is CSVEGQGAGYGYTF.

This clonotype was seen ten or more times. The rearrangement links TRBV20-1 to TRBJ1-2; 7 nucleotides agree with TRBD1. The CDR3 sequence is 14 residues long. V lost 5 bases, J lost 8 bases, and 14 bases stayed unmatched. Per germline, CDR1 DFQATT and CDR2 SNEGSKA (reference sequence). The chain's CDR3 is CSAGNRGRGEGYTF. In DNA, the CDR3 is TGCAGTGCTGGTAACAGGGGACGAGGTGAGGGCTACACCTTC.

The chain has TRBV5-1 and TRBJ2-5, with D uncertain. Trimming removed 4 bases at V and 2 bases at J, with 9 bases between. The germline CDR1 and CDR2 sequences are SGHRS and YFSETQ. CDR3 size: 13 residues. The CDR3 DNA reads TGCGCCAGCAGCCCACAGAGGCAAGAGACCCAGTACTTC. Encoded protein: CASSPQRQETQYF.